This TCR beta chain was captured by sequencing in a study of blood T cell repertoires in COVID-19. Study-wide context: In each case, the material was cDNA or gDNA derived from T cells, B-cell-depleted T cells, or PBMCs.

Libraries were prepared by immunoSEQ multiplex PCR; TCRdb keeps only in-frame clonotypes and omits some of them. The sample shows roughly 340,000 clones, approximately 92% of them seen only once. V lost 0 bases to trimming and J lost 1 base; unmatched junction nucleotides: 10. Germline CDR1 LGHDT, CDR2 YNNKEL (reference sequence). This CDR3 spans 20 amino acids. Sequenced input: PBMCs or T cells enriched from blood (not recorded which). The sequence derives from a young man who had recovered from COVID-19. The chain is built from TRBV3-1 (or the pseudogene TRBV3-2) and TRBJ2-4; 12 positions match TRBD2. The CDR3 is CASSQDELAGGPGAKNIQYF. Written as DNA, the CDR3 is TGTGCCAGCAGCCAAGATGAGCTAGCGGGGGGGCCAGGGGCCAAAAACATTCAGTACTTC.